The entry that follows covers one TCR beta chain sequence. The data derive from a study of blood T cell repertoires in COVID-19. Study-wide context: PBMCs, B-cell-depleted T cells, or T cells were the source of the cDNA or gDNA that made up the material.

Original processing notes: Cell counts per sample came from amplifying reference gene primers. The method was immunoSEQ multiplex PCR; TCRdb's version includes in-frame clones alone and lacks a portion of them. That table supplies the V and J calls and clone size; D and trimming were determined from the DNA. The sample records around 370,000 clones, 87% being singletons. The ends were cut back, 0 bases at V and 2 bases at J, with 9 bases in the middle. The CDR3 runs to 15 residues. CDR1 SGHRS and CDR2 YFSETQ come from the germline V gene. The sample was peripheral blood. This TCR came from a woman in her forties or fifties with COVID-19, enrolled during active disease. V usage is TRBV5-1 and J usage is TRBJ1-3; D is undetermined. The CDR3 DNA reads TGCGCCAGCAGCTTGGTAGGGAGGGCTGGAAACACCATATATTTT. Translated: CASSLVGRAGNTIYF. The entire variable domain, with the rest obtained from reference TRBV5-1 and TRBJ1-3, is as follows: KAGVTQTPRYLIKTRGQQVTLSCSPISGHRSVSWYQQTPGQGLQFLFEYFSETQRNKGNFPGRFSGRQFSNSRSEMNVSTLELGDSALYLCASSLVGRAGNTIYFGEGSWLTVV.